Presented here are 3 T cell receptor beta chains from one specimen sequenced in a study of blood T cells in healthy people across ages. Primers used in a second PCR of about 7 to 12 cycles were a sample-barcoded 5' primer and a J-beta primer mix. Using its own MiXCR run on the 5' RACE reads, TCRdb lists one record per CDR3 protein. This sample has over a million distinct CDR3 sequences, with around two fifths found just once. Material for sequencing was blood. The receptor source for this set is a woman aged 18-29 years in good health.

This clonotype was seen a handful of times. The chain has TRBV20-1 and TRBJ2-1, with 14 bases that match TRBD2. CDR1 DFQATT and CDR2 SNEGSKA come from the germline V gene (reference sequence). There are 16 residues in the CDR3. V gave up 3 bases and J gave up 0 bases; unmatched junction bases: 1. The CDR3 nucleotides read TGCAGTGCTAGGGGGACTAGCGGGAGCTCCTACAATGAGCAGTTCTTC. Residues: CSARGTSGSSYNEQFF.

A few counts support this clonotype. The V call is TRBV3-1, the J call TRBJ1-1; D unclear. This CDR3 spans 15 amino acids. Per germline, CDR1 LGHDT and CDR2 YNNKEL (reference sequence). V lost 4 bases to trimming and J lost 6 bases, with 18 bases between them. The CDR3 reads CASSLRTFLRPEAFF. The CDR3 coding sequence is TGTGCCAGCAGCCTGCGGACCTTCCTTCGGCCTGAAGCTTTCTTT.

The chain has TRBV20-1 and TRBJ2-3, with 10 bases lining up with TRBD2. The germline V gene encodes CDR1 DFQATT and CDR2 SNEGSKA (reference sequence). The length of the CDR3 is 17 residues. Trimming cost V 5 bases and J 1 base; bases outside gene matches: 12. The CDR3 nucleotides are TGCAGTGCTCCAGACTACAGCGGGAGGGCCGGCACAGATACGCAGTATTTT. Its protein is CSAPDYSGRAGTDTQYF.